What follows is one TCR beta chain and its context. This record belongs to a study of blood T cell repertoires in COVID-19. Study as a whole: The United States, Italy and Spain were the sources of the acute and convalescent COVID-19 samples.

Methods used by the authors: Using reference gene primer amplification, nucleated cell counts were estimated. Using immunoSEQ multiplex PCR, the repertoire was profiled, and TCRdb retains in-frame clones only, with some absent. V, J and clone size reflect that table, while D and trimming were determined from the DNA. The table has around 450,000 clones, less than 95% seen once; the top ten hold 0.6%. V was clipped by 1 base and J by 0 bases; unmatched bases: 3. The CDR3 length is 16 residues. CDR1 and CDR2 from the germline V gene are LGHDT and YNNKEL (reference sequence). Donors were grouped by their self-reported clinical history.

The sequence was obtained from a man between 18 and 35 years old who had recovered from COVID-19. The V call is TRBV3-1 (or the pseudogene TRBV3-2), the J call TRBJ2-7; 10 bases map to TRBD2. Specimen: PBMCs or T cells enriched from blood (not recorded which). CDR3 region: CASSQAASGSSYEQYF. CDR3 sequence (DNA): TGTGCCAGCAGCCAAGCTGCTAGCGGGAGCTCCTACGAGCAGTACTTC.